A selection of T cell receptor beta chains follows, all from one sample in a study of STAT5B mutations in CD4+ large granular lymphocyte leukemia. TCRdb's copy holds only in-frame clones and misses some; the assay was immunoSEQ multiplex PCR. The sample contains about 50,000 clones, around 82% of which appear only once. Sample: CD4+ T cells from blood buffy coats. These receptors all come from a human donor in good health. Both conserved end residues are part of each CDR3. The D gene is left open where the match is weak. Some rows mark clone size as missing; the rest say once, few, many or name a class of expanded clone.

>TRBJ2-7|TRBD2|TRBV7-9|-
TGTGCCAGCAGCTCTGGGGAGGGCACCTACGAGCAGTACTTC
CASSSGEGTYEQYF
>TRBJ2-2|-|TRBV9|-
TGTGCCAGCAGCGTAGTGGGCGGAGCTAATACCGGGGAGCTGTTTTTT
CASSVVGGANTGELFF
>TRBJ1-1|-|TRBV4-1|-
TGCGCCAGCAGCCAAGATATCGGGGGATTCGCTGAAGCTTTCTTT
CASSQDIGGFAEAFF
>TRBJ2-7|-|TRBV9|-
TGTGCCAGCAGCACGCGGGCAGGGCCTACCTACGAGCAGTACTTC
CASSTRAGPTYEQYF
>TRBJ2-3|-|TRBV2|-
TGTGCCAGCAGTGATTCGGGTGGGACGCAGTATTTT
CASSDSGGTQYF
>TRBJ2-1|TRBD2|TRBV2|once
TGTGCCAGCAGTGATAGCGGGGGGGGCTTCAATGAGCAGTTCTTC
CASSDSGGGFNEQFF
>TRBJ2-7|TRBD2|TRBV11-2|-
TGTGCCAGCAGCCGACTAGCGGGAACCTACGAGCAGTACTTC
CASSRLAGTYEQYF
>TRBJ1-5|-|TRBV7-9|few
TGTGCCAGCAGCTTCGGAAGCAATCAGCCCCAGCATTTT
CASSFGSNQPQHF
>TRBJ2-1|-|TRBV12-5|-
TGTGCTAGTGGTGGGTTTAGCGGATCATACAATGAGCAGTTCTTC
CASGGFSGSYNEQFF
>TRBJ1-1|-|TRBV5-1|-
TGCGCCAGCAGCTTAGGGGAGGGCACTGAAGCTTTCTTT
CASSLGEGTEAFF
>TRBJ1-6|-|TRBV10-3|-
TGTGCCATCAGTGAAGCCATCTATAATTCACCCCTCCACTTT
CAISEAIYNSPLHF
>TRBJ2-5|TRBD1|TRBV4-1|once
TGCGCCAGCAGCCTCGCCAGAGGGTCAGGGGGGACCCAGTACTTC
CASSLARGSGGTQYF
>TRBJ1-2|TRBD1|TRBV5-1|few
TGCGCCAGCAGCCGCCGGACAGGGGACCCTAACTATGGCTACACCTTC
CASSRRTGDPNYGYTF
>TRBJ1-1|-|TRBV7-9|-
TGTGCCAGCAGCTTAGACATGAACACTGAAGCTTTCTTT
CASSLDMNTEAFF
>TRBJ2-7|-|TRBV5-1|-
TGCGCCAGCAGCCCCCGGCCCACTTACGAGCAGTACTTC
CASSPRPTYEQYF
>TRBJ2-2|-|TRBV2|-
TGTGCCAGCAGTGTCGGTCGATTCAGGGGCTATAGCGGGGAGCTGTTTTTT
CASSVGRFRGYSGELFF
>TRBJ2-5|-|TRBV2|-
TGTGCCAGCAGTGAGGGGGGTAGGGGGGTCCAAGAGACCCAGTACTTC
CASSEGGRGVQETQYF